The next 28 T cell receptor beta chains were all read from a single sample in a study of OX40 agonist ivuxolimab in advanced cancers. The assay was immunoSEQ multiplex PCR, and TCRdb's table has in-frame clones only and misses some. The sample lists 85,000 to 100,000 clones, 91% occurring once. Sample: CD4+ or CD8+ T cells sorted from blood, taken in a trial of the OX40 agonist ivuxolimab. These receptors originate from an adult with an advanced solid tumor such as melanoma, head and neck, liver or kidney cancer.

This chain joins TRBV5-4 and TRBJ2-7; 7 bases are a match to TRBD1. Germline V gene sequence: CDR1 SGHNT, CDR2 YYREEE (reference sequence). The trim removed 4 bases at V and 3 bases at J, leaving 13 bases unmatched. The CDR3 loop spans 16 amino acids. CDR3 sequence (DNA): TGTGCCAGCAGCAGGGGGCCCCAGCGCGAAAGCTACGAGCAGTACTTC. It encodes CASSRGPQRESYEQYF.

This clone showed up just a few times. The chain carries TRBV28 and TRBJ2-7; 11 bases fit TRBD2. Unmatched junction bases numbered 5, after V lost 1 base and J lost 3 bases. CDR1 MDHEN and CDR2 SYDVKM come from the germline V gene. This CDR3 is built from 16 residues. The CDR3 bases are TGTGCCAGCAGTTTATACCTGACTAGCGGGAACTACGAGCAGTACTTC. Residues: CASSLYLTSGNYEQYF.

The chain uses TRBV4-2 and TRBJ2-3, with D hard to call. V dropped 3 bases and J dropped 3 bases, with 7 bases sitting between them. The CDR3 extends over 13 amino acids. The germline V gene encodes CDR1 LGHNA and CDR2 YNFKEQ. The CDR3 loop is CASSQGLTDTQYF. CDR3 bases: TGTGCCAGCAGCCAGGGTTTAACAGATACGCAGTATTTT.

The J gene is TRBJ2-3, the V gene TRBV7-8; D gene uncertain. The V gene lost 0 bases and the J gene lost 4 bases, with 5 bases spanning the gap. This CDR3 comprises 13 residues. Germline values: CDR1 SGHVS, CDR2 FQNEAQ. The CDR3 loop is CASSLAGPDTQYF. The DNA of the CDR3 is TGTGCCAGCAGCTTAGCAGGTCCAGATACGCAGTATTTT. Variable domain in full (rest from reference TRBV7-8 and TRBJ2-3): GAGVSQSPRYKVAKRGQDVALRCDPISGHVSLFWYQQALGQGPEFLTYFQNEAQLDKSGLPSDRFFAERPEGSVSTLKIQRTQQEDSAVYLCASSLAGPDTQYFGPGTRLTVL.

The gene calls are TRBV6-6 and TRBJ2-5, with 10 bases lining up with TRBD2. V lost 6 bases, J lost 1 base, and 2 bases stayed unmatched. The germline CDR1 and CDR2 sequences are MNHNY and SVGAGI (reference sequence). The CDR3 length is 14 residues. The CDR3 nucleotides read TGTGCCAGCAGCTCTAGCGGGAGCCAAGAGACCCAGTACTTC. Translation: CASSSSGSQETQYF.

This chain uses TRBV6-6 with TRBJ2-5; D not certain. Trimming stripped 2 bases from V and 2 bases from J, with 15 bases between. CDR1 is MNHNY, CDR2 SVGAGI, per germline (reference sequence). This CDR3 contains 16 residues. The CDR3 sequence is CASSYIRQEIQETQYF. The CDR3 region has the DNA TGTGCCAGCAGTTACATTCGCCAAGAGATACAAGAGACCCAGTACTTC.

The rearrangement uses TRBV7-9 and TRBJ2-5, with no clear D. Germline V gives CDR1 SEHNR, CDR2 FQNEAQ (reference sequence). The V and J ends lost 5 bases and 4 bases respectively, with 17 bases between them. The CDR3 runs to 15 residues. CDR3 coding DNA: TGTGCCAGCAGCCCATACAAGGGCTGGGGAGAGACCCAGTACTTC. Encoded protein: CASSPYKGWGETQYF.

This clone showed up just once. The V and J genes are TRBV7-9 and TRBJ2-7; TRBD1 aligns across 12 bases. The CDR3 contains 15 residues. The germline gives CDR1 SEHNR, CDR2 FQNEAQ (reference sequence). V dropped 0 bases and J dropped 5; count of bases not matched to a gene: 2. CDR3 nucleotide sequence: TGTGCCAGCAGCTTAGCGGGACAGGGGGCTAACGAGCAGTACTTC. This encodes CASSLAGQGANEQYF.

The V call is TRBV18, the J call TRBJ2-4, with TRBD2 matching 7 bases. V was pared by 0 bases and J by 4 bases, with 6 bases of the junction left unmatched. This CDR3 region has 16 residues. Germline V gene lookup returns CDR1 KGHSH and CDR2 LQKENI. The CDR3 DNA follows: TGTGCCAGCTCACCACCGAGCGGGACGGCGAAAAACATTCAGTACTTC. Protein: CASSPPSGTAKNIQYF.

V usage is TRBV6-6 and J usage is TRBJ2-2; the match to TRBD1 covers 7 bases. Trimming at V came to 7 bases and at J to 1 base, leaving 9 bases not matched to a gene. This CDR3 contains 16 residues. The germline V gene encodes CDR1 MNHNY and CDR2 SVGAGI (reference sequence). The CDR3 nucleotides read TGTGCCAGCACAGATAGAGGGACAGTGAACACCGGGGAGCTGTTTTTT. Translated: CASTDRGTVNTGELFF.

The gene calls are TRBV6-1 and TRBJ2-2; 8 positions match TRBD2. The germline gives CDR1 MNHNS, CDR2 SASEGT. V was pared by 4 bases and J by 3 bases, with 4 bases of the junction left unmatched. CDR3 size: 15 residues. DNA of the CDR3: TGTGCCAGCAGTGTAGCGGGAAAGGACACCGGGGAGCTGTTTTTT. Residues: CASSVAGKDTGELFF.

The chain carries TRBV6-6 and TRBJ2-2; possibly TRBD2 for D (6 bases). The CDR3 runs 12 residues. V was trimmed by 7 bases and J by 4 bases, leaving 7 bases between them. Germline V gene lookup returns CDR1 MNHNY and CDR2 SVGAGI (reference sequence). The DNA for the CDR3 is TGTGCCAGCAAGGGACTCACCGGGGAGCTGTTTTTT. As protein: CASKGLTGELFF.

The rearrangement joins TRBV9 to TRBJ2-5; the match to TRBD1 covers 7 bases. V was pared by 4 bases and J by 1 base, with 4 bases of the junction left unmatched. The CDR3 spans 14 residues. Germline assignment: CDR1 SGDLS and CDR2 YYNGEE. CDR3 in DNA: TGTGCCAGCAGCTTAGGGACAGTCCAAGAGACCCAGTACTTC. It is translated as CASSLGTVQETQYF.

The V call is TRBV18, the J call TRBJ1-5; 10 bases map to TRBD1. The CDR3 is 15 amino acids. CDR1 is KGHSH, CDR2 LQKENI, per germline. The V segment lost 2 bases and the J segment 7 bases; nucleotides outside the gene matches: 5. As DNA, the CDR3 is TGTGCCAGCTCACCAGGGACAGGGGTTGGCCAGCCCCAGCATTTT. Amino acids: CASSPGTGVGQPQHF.

The chain carries TRBV19 and TRBJ1-4; D not resolved. The CDR3 runs to 12 residues. Germline lookup yields CDR1 LNHDA and CDR2 SQIVND (reference sequence). Trimming left V 5 bases short and J 9 bases short, with 10 bases between. The CDR3 DNA reads as TGTGCCAGTAGTGCCCAGATACAAAAACTGTTTTTT. This sequence encodes CASSAQIQKLFF.

J is TRBJ1-6 and V is TRBV28; D gene unclear. In germline, CDR1 is MDHEN, CDR2 SYDVKM. The CDR3 runs to 13 residues. V was cut by 6 bases and J by 5 bases, with 8 bases left in between. The CDR3 protein is CASRAGHNSPLHF. Here the CDR3 DNA reads TGTGCCAGCAGGGCGGGCCATAATTCACCCCTCCACTTT. Together with reference TRBV28 and TRBJ1-6, the CDR3 gives the full variable domain: DVKVTQSSRYLVKRTGEKVFLECVQDMDHENMFWYRQDPGLGLRLIYFSYDVKMKEKGDIPEGYSVSREKKERFSLILESASTNQTSMYLCASRAGHNSPLHFGNGTRLTVT.

This clone was detected a few times. The chain is built from TRBV4-3 and TRBJ2-1; D perhaps matches TRBD2 (5 bases). This CDR3 spans 16 amino acids. CDR1 is LGHNA, CDR2 YSLEER, per germline. V was trimmed by 0 bases and J by 3 bases, leaving 12 bases between them. In DNA form, the CDR3 reads TGCGCCAGCAGCCAAGATAGAGGGTGGAACTACAATGAGCAGTTCTTC. This gives the protein CASSQDRGWNYNEQFF.

The rearrangement uses TRBV18 and TRBJ2-5; no reliable D call. Germline-derived CDR1 and CDR2 are KGHSH and LQKENI. V was shortened by 3 bases and J by 5 bases, with 10 bases between the two germline ends. CDR3 length: 13 amino acids. The CDR3 protein is CASSPQVGETQYF. The CDR3 nucleotides read TGTGCCAGCTCACCTCAGGTGGGCGAGACCCAGTACTTC.

The chain links TRBV19 to TRBJ1-5, with D possibly being TRBD1 (5 bases). Trimming took off 2 bases at V and 6 bases at J, with 11 bases between the two ends. The germline V gene has CDR1 LNHDA and CDR2 SQIVND (reference sequence). CDR3 length: 14 amino acids. The CDR3 sequence: CASSIRDEIQPQHF. The CDR3, as DNA: TGTGCCAGTAGTATACGGGACGAGATTCAGCCCCAGCATTTT.

This chain joins TRBV19 and TRBJ2-5, with TRBD1 matching 8 bases. The CDR3 length is 12 residues. Trimming cost V 5 bases and J 10 bases; bases outside gene matches: 6. CDR1 and CDR2 from the germline V gene are LNHDA and SQIVND (reference sequence). CDR3 sequence reads: CASSADREVQYF. DNA of the CDR3: TGTGCCAGTAGTGCGGACAGGGAGGTCCAGTACTTC. Full variable domain (outside the CDR3, taken from reference TRBV19 and TRBJ2-5): DGGITQSPKYLFRKEGQNVTLSCEQNLNHDAMYWYRQDPGQGLRLIYYSQIVNDFQKGDIAEGYSVSREKKESFPLTVTSAQKNPTAFYLCASSADREVQYFGPGTRLLVL.

V is TRBV5-1 and J is TRBJ2-1; D may match TRBD1 or TRBD2 (6 bases each). Trimming cost V 0 bases and J 10 bases, with 20 bases left between them. Germline lookup yields CDR1 SGHRS and CDR2 YFSETQ. The length of the CDR3 is 16 residues. This CDR3 reads CASSLGFAGGSGEQFF. The CDR3, as DNA: TGCGCCAGCAGCTTGGGATTTGCCGGGGGCTCGGGGGAGCAGTTCTTC.

V is TRBV29-1 and J is TRBJ2-3, with 9 bases lining up with TRBD2. J gave up 0 bases and V 5 bases, and 6 bases lay outside the gene matches. Germline CDR1 and CDR2: SQVTM and ANQGSEA. This CDR3 comprises 15 residues. This CDR3 reads CSVQVAGASTDTQYF. The CDR3 nucleotides read TGCAGCGTTCAGGTAGCGGGGGCCAGCACAGATACGCAGTATTTT.

The chain recombines TRBV6-6 with TRBJ2-3; D uncertain. V was trimmed by 2 bases and J by 0 bases, leaving 9 bases between them. Germline CDR1 and CDR2: MNHNY and SVGAGI (reference sequence). The CDR3 loop spans 15 amino acids. For the CDR3, the DNA is TGTGCCAGCAGTTACGAGAGTAAAAGCACAGATACGCAGTATTTT. This sequence encodes CASSYESKSTDTQYF.

The chain carries TRBV30 and TRBJ2-7, with 12 nucleotides matching TRBD2. The CDR3 covers 15 residues. The junction had 3 bases not matched to a gene; V was cut back by 1 base and J by 2 bases. Germline V gives CDR1 GTSNPN, CDR2 SVGIG (reference sequence). CDR3 nucleotides: TGTGCCTGGAGTGGCCGGACTAGCGGGACCTACGAGCAGTACTTC. Amino acid sequence: CAWSGRTSGTYEQYF.

This chain links TRBV5-4 with TRBJ2-3, with TRBD2 matching over 9 bases. Germline CDR1 is SGHNT and CDR2 is YYREEE (reference sequence). The CDR3 runs to 15 residues. V was pared by 4 bases and J by 3 bases, with 6 bases of the junction left unmatched. The CDR3 bases are TGTGCCAGCAGCCTACGAAGCGGGAGGACAGATACGCAGTATTTT. It yields the protein CASSLRSGRTDTQYF.

The chain employs TRBV6-6 and TRBJ2-7; possibly TRBD1 for D (7 bases). The CDR3 consists of 15 residues. CDR1 MNHNY and CDR2 SVGAGI come from the germline V gene (reference sequence). V gave up 6 bases and J gave up 6 bases, with 21 bases separating them. The CDR3 region has the DNA TGTGCCAGCAGAACACAGGGGCTTATCGGGGGCGAGCAGTACTTC. Its translation: CASRTQGLIGGEQYF.

This clone was recorded once. The CDR3 DNA is TGTGCCAGCAGCAGGGGGATGTCCTACAATGAGCAGTTCTTC. Protein product: CASSRGMSYNEQFF. The gene calls are TRBV11-3 and TRBJ2-1, with D perhaps matching TRBD1 (6 bases). The CDR3 is made up of 14 amino acids. Germline V CDR1 and CDR2: SGHNT, YENEEA. V lost 5 bases and J lost 1, with 9 bases in between.

The chain couples TRBV5-4 to TRBJ2-7; 7 bases align to TRBD2. Germline V gives CDR1 SGHNT, CDR2 YYREEE (reference sequence). Trimming at V came to 0 bases and at J to 6 bases, leaving 9 bases not matched to a gene. The CDR3 length is 15 residues. The CDR3 DNA reads as TGTGCCAGCAGCTTGGTGTCTGCGGGAGTCAGCGAGCAGTACTTC. It codes for CASSLVSAGVSEQYF.